This T cell receptor (beta chain) was found in a study of identifying expanded T cells in peripheral blood. No infections or other immune events were documented during collection. This clone was counted a single time. TCRdb's table, derived via immunoSEQ multiplex PCR, lists solely in-frame clones and lacks some. The profile shows around 100,000 clones, roughly nine tenths of them singletons. The sequenced sample consisted of blood. The source of this sequence is a person aged 18 to 75 in good health.

CDR3 in amino acids: CASSLGTGGVGSYTEAFF. The CDR3 nucleotides read TGTGCCAGCAGCTTGGGGACAGGGGGCGTCGGGTCGTACACTGAAGCTTTCTTT. The chain has TRBV7-6 and TRBJ1-1; the match to TRBD1 covers 12 bases. The CDR3 has 18 residues. The V gene end was trimmed by 3 bases and the J gene end by 3 bases; junction bases not matched to a gene: 11. Germline assignment: CDR1 SGHVS and CDR2 FNYEAQ. The variable domain in full, with the rest retrieved from reference TRBV7-6 and TRBJ1-1, is GAGVSQSPRYKVTKRGQDVALRCDPISGHVSLYWYRQALGQGPEFLTYFNYEAQQDKSGLPNDRFSAERPEGSISTLTIQRTEQRDSAMYRCASSLGTGGVGSYTEAFFGQGTRLTVV.